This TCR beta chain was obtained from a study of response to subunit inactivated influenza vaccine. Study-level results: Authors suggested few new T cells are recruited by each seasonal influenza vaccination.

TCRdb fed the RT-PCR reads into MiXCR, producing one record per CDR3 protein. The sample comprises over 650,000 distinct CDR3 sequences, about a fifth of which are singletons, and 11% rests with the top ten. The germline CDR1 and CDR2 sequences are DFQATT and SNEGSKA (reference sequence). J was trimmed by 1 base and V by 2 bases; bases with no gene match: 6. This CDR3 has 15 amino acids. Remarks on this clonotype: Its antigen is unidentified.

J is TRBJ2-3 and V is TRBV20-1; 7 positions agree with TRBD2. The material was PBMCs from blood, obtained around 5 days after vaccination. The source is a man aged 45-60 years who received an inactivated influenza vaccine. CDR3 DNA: TGCAGTGCTAGACGGAGCGGGGCACGCACAGATACGCAGTATTTT. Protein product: CSARRSGARTDTQYF.